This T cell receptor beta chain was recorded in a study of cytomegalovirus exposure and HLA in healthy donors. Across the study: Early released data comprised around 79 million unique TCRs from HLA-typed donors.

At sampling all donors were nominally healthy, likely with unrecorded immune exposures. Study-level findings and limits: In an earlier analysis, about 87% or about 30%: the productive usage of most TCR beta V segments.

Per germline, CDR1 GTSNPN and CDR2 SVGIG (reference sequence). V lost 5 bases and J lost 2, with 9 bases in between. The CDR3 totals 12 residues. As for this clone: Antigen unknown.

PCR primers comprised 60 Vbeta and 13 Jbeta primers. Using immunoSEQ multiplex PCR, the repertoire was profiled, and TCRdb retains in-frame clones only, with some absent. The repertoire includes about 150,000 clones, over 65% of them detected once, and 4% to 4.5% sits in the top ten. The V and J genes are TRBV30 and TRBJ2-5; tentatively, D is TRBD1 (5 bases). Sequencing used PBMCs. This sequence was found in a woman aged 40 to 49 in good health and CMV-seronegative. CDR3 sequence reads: CAWEPGQETQYF. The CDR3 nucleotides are TGTGCCTGGGAACCAGGGCAAGAGACCCAGTACTTC.